This TCR beta chain originates from a study of metastatic and nonmetastatic thyroid tumors. This clone was counted at least ten times. The antigen remains unidentified. A much larger clone lies one base from this, so it may be a read error. Additional DNA sequences in this sample encode the identical CDR3. The study, taken as a whole, reports: The reported finding was significantly higher TCR beta diversity in malignant thyroid tumors relative to benign nodules, in blood and tumor.

CDR3 length: 14 residues. Germline CDR1 MNHNS, CDR2 SASEGT. Losses at the gene ends were 8 bases for V and 2 bases for J; bases not matched to a gene: 6. In the original workflow: Differences in CDR3 between clinicopathological groups were drawn on to build a classifier intended to discriminate distant-metastatic papillary thyroid cancer patients. MiXCR was used by TCRdb to re-call the PCR reads. Here the V and J calls rest on TCRdb's processing, not on the authors' analysis. The sample lists under 7,500 clones; approximately 35% were seen once. Among the patients, none had received any treatment before thyroid surgery.

Sequenced sample: tumor tissue. V and J are TRBV6-1 and TRBJ2-3, with 8 bases that match TRBD2. The origin of this receptor is a female donor with papillary thyroid cancer or a benign thyroid nodule (not recorded which). Some clones in this sample may be carry-over from other donors' samples. The CDR3 reads CASYSGVITDTQYF. CDR3 nucleotide sequence: TGTGCCAGCTATAGCGGGGTGATCACAGATACGCAGTATTTT.